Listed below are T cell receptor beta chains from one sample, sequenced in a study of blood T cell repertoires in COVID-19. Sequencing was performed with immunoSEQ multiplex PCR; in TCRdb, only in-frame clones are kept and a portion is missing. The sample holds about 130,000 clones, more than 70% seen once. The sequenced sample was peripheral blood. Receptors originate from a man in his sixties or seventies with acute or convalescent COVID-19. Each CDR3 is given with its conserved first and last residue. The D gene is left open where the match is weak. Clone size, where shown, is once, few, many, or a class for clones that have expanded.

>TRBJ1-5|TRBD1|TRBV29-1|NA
TGCAGCGTTGCAGGTGACAGGGGGCTCTGGGGCAATCAGCCCCAGCATTTT
CSVAGDRGLWGNQPQHF
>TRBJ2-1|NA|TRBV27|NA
TGTGCCAGCAGTTTAGAGGGGGGGTCACTTCAGGATATCTACAATGAGCAGTTCTTC
CASSLEGGSLQDIYNEQFF
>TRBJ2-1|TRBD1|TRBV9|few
TGTGCCAGCAGCGGACAGGGGCTTGCTCTTAATGAGCAGTTCTTC
CASSGQGLALNEQFF
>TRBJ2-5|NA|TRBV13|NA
TGTGCCAGCAGCTTAGGCCTAGGGGGTAGTTGGGAGACCCAGTACTTC
CASSLGLGGSWETQYF
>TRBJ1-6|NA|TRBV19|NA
TGTGCCAGTAGTATGGACAGCCCGGGTTCACCCCTCCACTTT
CASSMDSPGSPLHF
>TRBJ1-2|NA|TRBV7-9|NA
TGTGCCAGCAGCTTAGAGGGGGGGCCTTATGGCTACACCTTC
CASSLEGGPYGYTF
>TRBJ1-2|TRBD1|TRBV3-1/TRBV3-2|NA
TGTGCCAGCAGCCTTCAGGGGGCCTCTGGCTACACCTTC
CASSLQGASGYTF
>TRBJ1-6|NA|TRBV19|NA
TGTGCCAGCATGCGAAGGGGTGGTTCACCCCTCCACTTT
CASMRRGGSPLHF
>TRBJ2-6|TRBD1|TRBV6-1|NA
TGTGCCAGCAGGGACAGGGGTGCTGGGGCCAACGTCCTGACTTTC
CASRDRGAGANVLTF
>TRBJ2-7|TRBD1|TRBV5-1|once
TGCGCCAGCAGCCCCTATGGACAGGAGATCTACGAGCAGTACTTC
CASSPYGQEIYEQYF
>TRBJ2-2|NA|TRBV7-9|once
TGTGCCAGCAGCTTAGGCAGGGAATTTTCCACCGGGGAGCTGTTTTTT
CASSLGREFSTGELFF
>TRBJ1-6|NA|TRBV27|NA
TGTGCCAGCAGTCCGGTAGTCACGGGAGGTTCACCCCTCCACTTT
CASSPVVTGGSPLHF
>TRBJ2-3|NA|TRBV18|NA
TGTGCCAGCTCACCGCCGAATCCTAGGAGGCCTAGCACAGATACGCAGTATTTT
CASSPPNPRRPSTDTQYF
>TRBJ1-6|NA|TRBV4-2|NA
TGTGCCAGCAGGCAGGAGTTAAGGGGTGATTCACCCCTCCACTTT
CASRQELRGDSPLHF
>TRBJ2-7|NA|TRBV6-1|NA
TGTGCCAGCAGTGACAGGGTAATTTACGAGCAGTACTTC
CASSDRVIYEQYF
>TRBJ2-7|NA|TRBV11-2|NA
TGTGCCAGCAGCCTTTGGGTGAGCAGCGACGAGCAGTACTTC
CASSLWVSSDEQYF
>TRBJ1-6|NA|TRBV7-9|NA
TGTGCCAGCAGCTTAGAGTCGGGGAACTCACCCCTCCACTTT
CASSLESGNSPLHF
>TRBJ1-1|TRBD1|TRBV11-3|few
TGTGCCAGCAGCTTAGGGGCCGGGACAGCTAACACTGAAGCTTTCTTT
CASSLGAGTANTEAFF
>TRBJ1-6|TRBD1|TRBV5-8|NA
TGTGCCAGCAGAAAGGCCGGGACAGTCTATAATTCACCCCTCCACTTT
CASRKAGTVYNSPLHF
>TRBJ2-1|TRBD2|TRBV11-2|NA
TGTGCCAGCAGCTCCCTTAGGACTAGCGGGGGTCACAATGAGCAGTTCTTC
CASSSLRTSGGHNEQFF
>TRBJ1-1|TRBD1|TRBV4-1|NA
TGCGCCAGCAGCCCCAGGGTTCTGACAGGGTCAACTGAAGCTTTCTTT
CASSPRVLTGSTEAFF
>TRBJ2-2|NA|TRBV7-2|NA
TGTGCCAGCAGCTTAACGAGGGTGGTCGGGGAGCTGTTTTTT
CASSLTRVVGELFF
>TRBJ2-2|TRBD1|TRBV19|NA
TGTGCCAGTAGTATCGACAGGGGCACCGGGGAGCTGTTTTTT
CASSIDRGTGELFF
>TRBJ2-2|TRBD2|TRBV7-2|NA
TGTGCCAGCAGCTTACGGACTAGCGGGGGGACCGGGGAGCTGTTTTTT
CASSLRTSGGTGELFF
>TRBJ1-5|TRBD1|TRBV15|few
TGTGCCACCAGCAGAGATCGGGCAGGGGGAAGAGCCCAGCATTTT
CATSRDRAGGRAQHF
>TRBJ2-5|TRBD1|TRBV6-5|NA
TGTGCCAGCAGTTACTCAAGGACAGGGAAGGGAGAGACCCAGTACTTC
CASSYSRTGKGETQYF
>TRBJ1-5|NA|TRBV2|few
TGTGCCAGCAGTGACTCGGGGAACAGCAATCAGCCCCAGCATTTT
CASSDSGNSNQPQHF
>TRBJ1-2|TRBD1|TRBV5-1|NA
TGCGCCAGCGGACAGGGTGCTAACTATGGCTACACCTTC
CASGQGANYGYTF
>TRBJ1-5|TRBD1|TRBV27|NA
TGTGCCAGCAGTATCTCCGGGACAGCCGTACCGTATCAGCCCCAGCATTTT
CASSISGTAVPYQPQHF
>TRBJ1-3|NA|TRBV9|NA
TGTGCCAGCAGCGTAGGGCGACAGGCCGGAAACACCATATATTTT
CASSVGRQAGNTIYF
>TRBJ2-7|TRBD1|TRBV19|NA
TGTGCCAGTAGTATTACAGGGGTGCACGAGCAGTACTTC
CASSITGVHEQYF
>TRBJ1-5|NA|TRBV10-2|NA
TGCGCCAGCAGTGTCGCAGGGGCCTATCAGCCCCAGCATTTT
CASSVAGAYQPQHF
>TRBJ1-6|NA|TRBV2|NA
TGTGCCAGCAGTGAAGCGCTGGGCGAGAATTCACCCCTCCACTTT
CASSEALGENSPLHF
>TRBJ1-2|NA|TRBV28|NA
TGTGCCAGCAGTTTACAACAGATGTATGGCTACACCTTC
CASSLQQMYGYTF
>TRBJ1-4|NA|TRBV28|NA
TGTGCCAGCAGTTTATCTCTTGCAACTAATGAAAAACTGTTTTTT
CASSLSLATNEKLFF
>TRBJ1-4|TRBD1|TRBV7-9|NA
TGTGCCAGCAGAAGACAGGGGTCTGAAAAACTGTTTTTT
CASRRQGSEKLFF
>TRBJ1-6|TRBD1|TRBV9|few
TGTGCCAGCAGCGGGCAGGGGGGTAATTCACCCCTCCACTTT
CASSGQGGNSPLHF
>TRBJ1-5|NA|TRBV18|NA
TGTGCCAGCTCACCACAAGGAGGTCAGCCCCAGCATTTT
CASSPQGGQPQHF
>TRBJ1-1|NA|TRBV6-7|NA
TGTGCCAGCAGTTACTTAGGCAGGGGAGTGAAAAGGGGGGCTTTCTTT
CASSYLGRGVKRGAFF
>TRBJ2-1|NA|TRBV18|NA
TGTGCCAGCTCACCCCCGGGGCAGGGGGGTGAGCAGTTCTTC
CASSPPGQGGEQFF
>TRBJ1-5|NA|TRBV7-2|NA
TGTGCCAGCAGCCTTCAGGGGAATCAGCCCCAGCATTTT
CASSLQGNQPQHF
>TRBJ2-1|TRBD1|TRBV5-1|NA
TGCGCCAGCAGCTTCCACCCGACAGGGGAGGCCTACAATGAGCAGTTCTTC
CASSFHPTGEAYNEQFF
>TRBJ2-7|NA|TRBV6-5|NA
TGTGCCAGCAAGCGTGAGACAGGCTACGAGCAGTACTTC
CASKRETGYEQYF
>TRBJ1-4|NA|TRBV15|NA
TGTGCCACCAGCAGGGAGGGGCTCGCGGGGCTGGATGAAAAACTGTTTTTT
CATSREGLAGLDEKLFF
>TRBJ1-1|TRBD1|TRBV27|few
TGTGCCAGCAAAAAAAATCAGGGGGCAGGAAGGATGAACACTGAAGCTTTCTTT
CASKKNQGAGRMNTEAFF
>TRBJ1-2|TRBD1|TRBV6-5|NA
TGTGCCAGCAGGGGACAGATTAACTATGGCTACACCTTC
CASRGQINYGYTF
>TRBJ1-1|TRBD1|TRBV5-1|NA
TGCGCCAGCAGCCCGTACAGGGGAGATGAAGCTTTCTTT
CASSPYRGDEAFF
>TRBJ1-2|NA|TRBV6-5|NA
TGTGCCAGCAGGACGGGAGGACAATATGGCTACACCTTC
CASRTGGQYGYTF
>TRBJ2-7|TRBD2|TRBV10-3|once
TGTGCCATCAGTACTGGACTAGCGGGCTCCGCCTACGAGCAGTACTTC
CAISTGLAGSAYEQYF
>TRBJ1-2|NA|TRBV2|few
TGTGCCAGCATTACCCCGAGAGATAACTATGGCTACACCTTC
CASITPRDNYGYTF